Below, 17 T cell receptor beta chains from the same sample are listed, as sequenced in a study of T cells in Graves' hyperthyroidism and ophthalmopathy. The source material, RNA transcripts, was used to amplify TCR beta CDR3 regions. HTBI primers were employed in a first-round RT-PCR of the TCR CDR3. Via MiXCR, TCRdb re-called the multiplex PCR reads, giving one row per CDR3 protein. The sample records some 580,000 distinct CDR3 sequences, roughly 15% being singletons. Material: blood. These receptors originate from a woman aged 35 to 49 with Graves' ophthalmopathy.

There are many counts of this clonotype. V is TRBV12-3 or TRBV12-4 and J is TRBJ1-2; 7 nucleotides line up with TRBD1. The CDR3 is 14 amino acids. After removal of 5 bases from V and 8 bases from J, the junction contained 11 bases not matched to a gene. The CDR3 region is CASSLRGLNRGYTF. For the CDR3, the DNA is TGTGCCAGCAGTCTAAGGGGGCTGAACCGCGGCTACACCTTC.

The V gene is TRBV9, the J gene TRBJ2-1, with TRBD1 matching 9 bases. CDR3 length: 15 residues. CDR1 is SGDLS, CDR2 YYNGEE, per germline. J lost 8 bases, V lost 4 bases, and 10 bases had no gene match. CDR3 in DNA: TGTGCCAGCAGCCTAAATGGACAGGGGTGGGATGAGCAGTTCTTC. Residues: CASSLNGQGWDEQFF. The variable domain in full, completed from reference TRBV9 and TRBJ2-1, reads DSGVTQTPKHLITATGQRVTLRCSPRSGDLSVYWYQQSLDQGLQFLIQYYNGEERAKGNILERFSAQQFPDLHSELNLSSLELGDSALYFCASSLNGQGWDEQFFGPGTRLTVL.

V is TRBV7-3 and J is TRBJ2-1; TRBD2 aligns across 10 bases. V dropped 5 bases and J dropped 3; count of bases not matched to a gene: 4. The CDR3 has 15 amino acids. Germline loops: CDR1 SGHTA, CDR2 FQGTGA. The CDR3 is CASSLSGGRYNEQFF. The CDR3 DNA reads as TGTGCCAGCAGCCTTAGCGGGGGGCGCTACAATGAGCAGTTCTTC.

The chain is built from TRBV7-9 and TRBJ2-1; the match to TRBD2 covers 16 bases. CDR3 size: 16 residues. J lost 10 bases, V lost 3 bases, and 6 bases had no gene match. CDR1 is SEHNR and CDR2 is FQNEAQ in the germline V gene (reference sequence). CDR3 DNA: TGTGCCAGCAGCTTGGGGACTAGCGGGGGGGGGGGGGAGCAGTTCTTC. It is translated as CASSLGTSGGGGEQFF.

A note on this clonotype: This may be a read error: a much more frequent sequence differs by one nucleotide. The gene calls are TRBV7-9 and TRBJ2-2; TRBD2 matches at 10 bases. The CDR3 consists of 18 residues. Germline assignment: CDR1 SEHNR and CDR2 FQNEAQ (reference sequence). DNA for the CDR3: TGTGCCAGCAGCCTCGCGGCCACTAGCGGGACGAACGCCGGGGAGCTGTTTTTT. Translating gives CASSLAATSGTNAGELFF. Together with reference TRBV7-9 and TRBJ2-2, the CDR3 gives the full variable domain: DTGVSQNPRHKITKRGQNVTFRCDPISEHNRLYWYRQTLGQGPEFLTYFQNEAQLEKSRLLSDRFSAERPKGSFSTLEIQRTEQGDSAMYLCASSLAATSGTNAGELFFGEGSRLTVL.

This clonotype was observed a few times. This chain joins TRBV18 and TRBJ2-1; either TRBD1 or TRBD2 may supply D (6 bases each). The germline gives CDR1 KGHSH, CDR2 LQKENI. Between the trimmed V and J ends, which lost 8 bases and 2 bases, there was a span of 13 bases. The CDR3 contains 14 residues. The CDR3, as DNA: TGTGCCAGCACGGTGGGGGGCGCCTACAATGAGCAGTTCTTC. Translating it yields CASTVGGAYNEQFF.

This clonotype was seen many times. In nucleotides, the CDR3 is TGTGCCAGCAGTACGCTACCCGGGACAAGGGGAGGCTACACCTTC. It yields the protein CASSTLPGTRGGYTF. The rearrangement joins TRBV27 to TRBJ1-2; a weak D match, TRBD1 (6 bases). Trimming removed 5 bases at V and 8 bases at J, with 21 bases between. CDR1 is MNHEY, CDR2 SMNVEV, per germline (reference sequence). The CDR3 contains 15 residues.

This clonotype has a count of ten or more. This chain's CDR3 is CASSGQGRETQYF. CDR3 DNA: TGTGCCAGCAGTGGACAGGGGCGGGAGACCCAGTACTTC. V gene TRBV2 combines with J gene TRBJ2-5, with TRBD1 matching over 8 bases. The CDR3 sequence is 13 residues long. With 4 bases clipped from V and 5 bases from J, the junction kept 3 bases outside the gene matches. Germline assignment: CDR1 SNHLY and CDR2 FYNNEI.

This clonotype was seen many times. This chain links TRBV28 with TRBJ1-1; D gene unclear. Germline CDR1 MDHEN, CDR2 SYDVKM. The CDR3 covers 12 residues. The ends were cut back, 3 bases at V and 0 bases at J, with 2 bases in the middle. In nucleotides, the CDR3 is TGTGCCAGCAGTTTTGTGAACACTGAAGCTTTCTTT. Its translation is CASSFVNTEAFF.

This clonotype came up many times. The DNA for the CDR3 is TGTGCCAGCAGCCAAGATCGGCTAGCGGGAGGGCCTAGGGAGCTGTTTTTT. Translating gives CASSQDRLAGGPRELFF. V gene TRBV3-1 combines with J gene TRBJ2-2, with 12 nucleotides matching TRBD2. V shed 0 bases, J shed 9 bases, and the junction held 8 bases outside the gene matches. The germline V gene has CDR1 LGHDT and CDR2 YNNKEL (reference sequence). CDR3 size: 17 residues.

The CDR3 DNA reads TGTGCCAGCTCACCCCGGACTAGCGGGGGGCTGAGCTCCTACAATGAGCAGTTCTTC. It is translated as CASSPRTSGGLSSYNEQFF. The gene calls are TRBV18 and TRBJ2-1, with TRBD2 matching over 14 bases. The CDR3 loop spans 19 amino acids. The V segment lost 3 bases and the J segment 0 bases; nucleotides outside the gene matches: 7. Germline V gives CDR1 KGHSH, CDR2 LQKENI.

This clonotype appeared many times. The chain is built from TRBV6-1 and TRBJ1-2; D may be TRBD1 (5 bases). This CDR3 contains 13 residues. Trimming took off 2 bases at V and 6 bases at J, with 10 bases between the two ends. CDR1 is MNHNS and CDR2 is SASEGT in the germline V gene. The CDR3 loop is CASSERRVDGYTF. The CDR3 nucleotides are TGTGCCAGCAGTGAACGCAGGGTCGATGGCTACACCTTC.

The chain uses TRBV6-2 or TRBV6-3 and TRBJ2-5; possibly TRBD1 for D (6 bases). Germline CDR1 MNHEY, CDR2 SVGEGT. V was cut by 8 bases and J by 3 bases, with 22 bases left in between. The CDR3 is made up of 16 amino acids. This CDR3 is CASFLNRVTGKETQYF. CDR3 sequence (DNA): TGTGCCAGCTTCTTAAACAGGGTAACGGGAAAAGAGACCCAGTACTTC.

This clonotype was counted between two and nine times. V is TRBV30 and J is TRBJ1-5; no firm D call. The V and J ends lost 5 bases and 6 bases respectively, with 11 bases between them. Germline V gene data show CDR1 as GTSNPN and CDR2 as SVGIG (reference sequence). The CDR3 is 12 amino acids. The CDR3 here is CAWGPYGQPQHF. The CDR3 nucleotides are TGTGCCTGGGGACCGTATGGTCAGCCCCAGCATTTT.

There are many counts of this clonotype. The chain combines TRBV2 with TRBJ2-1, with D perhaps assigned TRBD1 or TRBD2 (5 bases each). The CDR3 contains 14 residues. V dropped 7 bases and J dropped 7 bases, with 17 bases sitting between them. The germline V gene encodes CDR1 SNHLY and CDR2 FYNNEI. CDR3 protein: CASKTGTLGNEQFF. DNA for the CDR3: TGTGCCAGCAAAACCGGGACCCTGGGGAATGAGCAGTTCTTC.

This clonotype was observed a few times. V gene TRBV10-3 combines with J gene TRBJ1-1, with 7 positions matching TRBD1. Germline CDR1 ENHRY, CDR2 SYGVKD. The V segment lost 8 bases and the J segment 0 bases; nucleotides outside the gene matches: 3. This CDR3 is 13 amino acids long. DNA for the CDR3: TGTGCCATCTCGGGACAGATGAACACTGAAGCTTTCTTT. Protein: CAISGQMNTEAFF.

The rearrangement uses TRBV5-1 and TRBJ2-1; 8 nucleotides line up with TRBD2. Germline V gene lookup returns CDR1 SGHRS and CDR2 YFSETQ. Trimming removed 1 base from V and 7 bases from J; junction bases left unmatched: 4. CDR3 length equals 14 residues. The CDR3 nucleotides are TGCGCCAGCAGCTTGCTAGCGGGCAAAAATGAGCAGTTCTTC. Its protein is CASSLLAGKNEQFF. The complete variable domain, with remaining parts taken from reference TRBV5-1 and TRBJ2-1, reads KAGVTQTPRYLIKTRGQQVTLSCSPISGHRSVSWYQQTPGQGLQFLFEYFSETQRNKGNFPGRFSGRQFSNSRSEMNVSTLELGDSALYLCASSLLAGKNEQFFGPGTRLTVL.